A selection of T cell receptor beta chains follows, all from one sample in a study of shared clonotypes between healthy human individuals. The data were produced by immunoSEQ multiplex PCR, yet TCRdb's version contains in-frame clones alone and is incomplete. The data hold 1.5 million to 2.5 million clones, with approximately 94% observed a single time. The sequenced sample consisted of naive CD8+ T cells sorted from blood. Every receptor here comes from a man younger than 35 in good health. The CDR3 runs from the conserved cysteine through the conserved F or W. The order of the fields is clone size, D gene, J gene, V gene, CDR3 protein, CDR3 DNA. The D gene is left open where the match is weak. Some rows have no size entry. The others give once, few or many, or a class for an expanded clone.

>few|NA|TRBJ2-7|TRBV27
CASSLNGIYEQYF
TGTGCCAGCAGTTTAAACGGTATCTACGAGCAGTACTTC
>NA|TRBD1|TRBJ2-3|TRBV6-5
CASSPTGGRADTQYF
TGTGCCAGCAGCCCAACAGGGGGAAGAGCAGATACGCAGTATTTT
>NA|NA|TRBJ2-7|TRBV6-6
CASSYSGTVYEQYF
TGTGCCAGCAGTTACAGCGGGACAGTATACGAGCAGTACTTC
>NA|TRBD1|TRBJ1-6|TRBV5-4
CASSYGTGGHLHF
TGTGCCAGCAGCTATGGGACAGGGGGGCACCTCCACTTT
>NA|NA|TRBJ1-2|TRBV5-6
CASSLGVSDGYTF
TGTGCCAGCAGCTTGGGAGTATCGGATGGCTACACCTTC
>NA|NA|TRBJ2-7|TRBV10-1
CASSERVGSDVYEQYF
TGCGCCAGCAGTGAGCGAGTCGGCAGCGACGTCTACGAGCAGTACTTC
>once|TRBD1|TRBJ1-4|TRBV28
CASSVTGEDEKLFF
TGTGCCAGCAGTGTGACAGGGGAGGATGAAAAACTGTTTTTT
>NA|TRBD2|TRBJ2-7|TRBV9
CASSPPAGGPGEQYF
TGTGCCAGCAGCCCCCCGGCGGGAGGGCCCGGCGAGCAGTACTTC
>NA|NA|TRBJ1-2|TRBV11-2
CASSLAGIHGYTF
TGTGCCAGCAGCTTGGCGGGGATACATGGCTACACCTTC
>NA|TRBD2|TRBJ2-1|TRBV5-6
CASSLMREGYNEQFF
TGTGCCAGCAGCTTGATGCGGGAGGGTTACAATGAGCAGTTCTTC
>NA|TRBD1|TRBJ1-1|TRBV30
CAWSNRGATEAFF
TGTGCCTGGAGCAACAGGGGGGCGACTGAAGCTTTCTTT
>NA|NA|TRBJ1-5|TRBV15
CATSRDNDENNQPQHF
TGTGCCACCAGCAGAGATAACGACGAGAACAATCAGCCCCAGCATTTT
>NA|NA|TRBJ1-2|TRBV25-1
CASEGGSAGYTF
TGTGCCAGCGAGGGAGGGTCGGCGGGCTACACCTTC
>NA|TRBD1|TRBJ2-2|TRBV5-4
CASSLIGQGANTGELFF
TGTGCCAGCAGCTTGATAGGACAGGGGGCTAACACCGGGGAGCTGTTTTTT
>NA|NA|TRBJ2-3|TRBV28
CASSLFQGSTDTQYF
TGTGCCAGCAGCCTCTTCCAGGGTAGCACAGATACGCAGTATTTT
>NA|NA|TRBJ2-3|TRBV2
CASAKEAGSTDTQYF
TGTGCCAGCGCTAAGGAGGCGGGGAGCACAGATACGCAGTATTTT
>once|TRBD2|TRBJ2-2|TRBV5-4
CASSYGLAGLTGELFF
TGTGCCAGCAGCTATGGACTAGCGGGGCTTACCGGGGAGCTGTTTTTT
>once|NA|TRBJ1-2|TRBV5-4
CASSGDIYGYTF
TGTGCCAGCAGCGGGGACATCTATGGCTACACCTTC
>NA|TRBD1|TRBJ2-7|TRBV14
CASSLRQGKYEQYF
TGTGCCAGCAGCTTGAGACAGGGGAAGTACGAGCAGTACTTC
>NA|TRBD2|TRBJ2-3|TRBV7-3
CASSSDPGGITDTQYF
TGTGCCAGCAGCTCTGACCCGGGGGGTATCACAGATACGCAGTATTTT
>NA|NA|TRBJ1-2|TRBV27
CASSFRSSFPHGYTF
TGTGCCAGCAGTTTCCGGTCGTCTTTCCCCCATGGCTACACCTTC
>few|TRBD2|TRBJ2-7|TRBV5-1
CASSLSLGLATYEQYF
TGCGCCAGCAGCTTGAGCCTGGGACTAGCGACTTACGAGCAGTACTTC
>NA|NA|TRBJ2-5|TRBV11-2
CASRIGGQETQYF
TGTGCCAGCAGGATCGGGGGTCAAGAGACCCAGTACTTC
>NA|NA|TRBJ2-3|TRBV7-8
CASSRQLGTDTQYF
TGTGCCAGCAGCCGACAGTTAGGCACAGATACGCAGTATTTT
>NA|NA|TRBJ2-2|TRBV30
CAWSGWTVNTGELFF
TGTGCCTGGAGTGGATGGACGGTGAACACCGGGGAGCTGTTTTTT
>NA|TRBD1|TRBJ1-1|TRBV27
CASSRRQGNTEAFF
TGTGCCAGCAGCCGTCGACAGGGAAACACTGAAGCTTTCTTT
>NA|NA|TRBJ2-7|TRBV4-3
CASSQEKRAEGSYEQYF
TGCGCCAGCAGCCAAGAAAAACGAGCGGAGGGTTCCTACGAGCAGTACTTC
>NA|NA|TRBJ2-7|TRBV27
CASSLGGTPFYEQYF
TGTGCCAGCAGTTTAGGCGGGACCCCGTTCTACGAGCAGTACTTC
>NA|NA|TRBJ1-5|TRBV19
CASSLGERNQPQHF
TGTGCCAGTAGTCTTGGAGAAAGGAATCAGCCCCAGCATTTT
>few|NA|TRBJ1-2|TRBV28
CASSFAGSNYGYTF
TGTGCCAGCAGTTTCGCAGGCAGTAACTATGGCTACACCTTC
>NA|NA|TRBJ2-6|TRBV13
CASSPFKEDSGANVLTF
TGTGCCAGCAGCCCCTTCAAGGAGGACTCTGGGGCCAACGTCCTGACTTTC
>once|TRBD1|TRBJ2-7|TRBV28
CASSLRTGASYEQYF
TGTGCCAGCAGTTTGAGGACAGGGGCCTCCTACGAGCAGTACTTC
>NA|TRBD2|TRBJ2-7|TRBV5-1
CASSLKGLAGGGYEQYF
TGCGCCAGCAGCTTGAAGGGGCTAGCGGGAGGAGGCTACGAGCAGTACTTC
>once|NA|TRBJ2-1|TRBV29-1
CSAPQMNEQFF
TGCAGCGCTCCCCAGATGAATGAGCAGTTCTTC
>once|NA|TRBJ2-7|TRBV19
CASSIGPTYEQYF
TGTGCCAGTAGTATAGGGCCTACCTACGAGCAGTACTTC
>NA|NA|TRBJ2-1|TRBV13
CASSLRTHHNEQFF
TGTGCCAGCAGCTTGAGGACACACCACAATGAGCAGTTCTTC